This T cell receptor beta chain appears in the sequencing data of a study of OX40 agonist ivuxolimab in advanced cancers. Here immunoSEQ multiplex PCR was the method, and the copy in TCRdb shows in-frame clones only, minus some. The data contain about 28,000 clones, about nine tenths of them singletons. Sequences were derived from CD4+ or CD8+ T cells sorted from blood, sampled in a trial of the OX40 agonist ivuxolimab. The TCR originated in an adult with an advanced solid tumor such as melanoma, head and neck, liver or kidney cancer.

The CDR3 loop reads CASSLTYEQYF. DNA of the CDR3: TGTGCCAGCAGCCTCACCTACGAGCAGTACTTC. The chain employs TRBV5-6 and TRBJ2-7, with no clear D. The CDR3 totals 11 residues. Trimming pared 4 bases from V and 2 bases from J, leaving 4 bases between. Germline V gene data show CDR1 as SGHDT and CDR2 as YYEEEE. The variable domain in full, with the rest retrieved from reference TRBV5-6 and TRBJ2-7, is DAGVTQSPTHLIKTRGQQVTLRCSPKSGHDTVSWYQQALGQGPQFIFQYYEEEERQRGNFPDRFSGHQFPNYSSELNVNALLLGDSALYLCASSLTYEQYFGPGTRLTVT.